This T cell receptor (beta chain) was identified in a study of T cells expressing NK-cell markers. One entry per CDR3 protein, without DNA, is what TCRdb gives after re-calling the 5' RACE reads. This sample's table reports about 260,000 distinct CDR3 sequences. The receptor was isolated from a man between 18 and 35 years old in good health. Specimen: blood T cells: a sorted CD56 or NKG2C T cell subset, CD4+ or CD8+ T cells, or bulk PBMC T cells (not recorded which).

The CDR3 sequence: CASSPDRGLFF. The genes are TRBV12-3 or TRBV12-4 and TRBJ2-1; the D gene TCRdb calls, TRBD1, cannot be checked with no DNA. The CDR3 has 11 residues.